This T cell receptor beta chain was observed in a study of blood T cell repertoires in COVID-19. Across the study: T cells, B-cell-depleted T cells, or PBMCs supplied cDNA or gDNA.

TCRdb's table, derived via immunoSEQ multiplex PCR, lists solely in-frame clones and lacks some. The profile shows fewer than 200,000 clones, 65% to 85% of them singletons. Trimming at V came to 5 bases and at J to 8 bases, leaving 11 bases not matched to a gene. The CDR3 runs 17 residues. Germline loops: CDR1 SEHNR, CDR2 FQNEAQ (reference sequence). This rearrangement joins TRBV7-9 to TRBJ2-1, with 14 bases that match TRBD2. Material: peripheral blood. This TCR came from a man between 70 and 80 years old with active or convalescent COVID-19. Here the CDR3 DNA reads TGTGCCAGCAGCGGCCGGAAGGGACTAGCGGGAGACGATGAGCAGTTCTTC. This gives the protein CASSGRKGLAGDDEQFF.